These T cell receptor beta chains were read from a single sample in a study of blood T cell repertoires in COVID-19. The assay was immunoSEQ multiplex PCR, and TCRdb's table has in-frame clones only and misses some. This sample has under 200,000 clones, with more than 75% found just once. The sequenced sample consisted of peripheral blood. The receptors here all came from a woman older than 75 with COVID-19, enrolled during active disease. CDR3s include the opening cysteine and the closing phenylalanine or tryptophan. Fields, in order: V gene, J gene, CDR3 protein.

>TRBV18|TRBJ2-7
CASSVRTGLYEQYF
>TRBV9|TRBJ2-1
CASSVVGRPGLAGDNEQFF
>TRBV7-2|TRBJ2-7
CASSLWGGGGEQYF
>TRBV18|TRBJ2-7
CASSPIGDSSEQYF
>TRBV6-6|TRBJ1-5
CASSYLSLDQPQHF
>TRBV28|TRBJ1-1
CASSEGTEAFF
>TRBV2|TRBJ2-1
CASSWREGNEQFF
>TRBV19|TRBJ1-6
CASKGDRGSGNSPLHF
>TRBV28|TRBJ2-4
CASSLGDTKNIQYF
>TRBV18|TRBJ2-7
CASSPPMENEQYF
>TRBV6-5|TRBJ2-3
CASNIGLAGADTQYF
>TRBV5-1|TRBJ1-5
CASSFSTSLLGATNQPQHF
>TRBV6-5|TRBJ1-3
CASSYGQAFSGNTIYF
>TRBV5-6|TRBJ1-1
CASSSQYTEAFF
>TRBV5-8|TRBJ2-7
CASSLRYEQYF
>TRBV28|TRBJ1-4
CASSPRAGNNEKLFF
>TRBV3-1/TRBV3-2|TRBJ2-1
CASSAPGLAGVSEQFF
>TRBV3-1/TRBV3-2|TRBJ1-3
CASGLGLSGNTIYF